Sequencing of this T cell receptor beta chain was carried out in a study of T cells after yellow fever vaccination. The trim removed 6 bases at V and 8 bases at J, leaving 12 bases unmatched. The length of the CDR3 is 15 residues. This clonotype occurred many times. The antigen is undetermined. In making TCR cDNA, 5'RACE template switching added a universal primer site and UMIs to it. MiXCR was run by TCRdb on the 5' RACE reads, yielding one entry per CDR3 protein. The table records fewer than 400,000 distinct CDR3 sequences, more than 5.5% of them present only once. Study outcomes and limitations: Among all clonotypes, a small share was observed in both CD4 and CD8 compartments.

The TCR comes from a man aged 30 to 39 who received the YFV17D yellow fever vaccine. The chain joins TRBV12-3 or TRBV12-4 to TRBJ2-1, with 8 bases lining up with TRBD2. The input for sequencing was PBMCs, taken 5 days after the yellow fever booster vaccination. Here the CDR3 DNA reads TGTGCCAGCAGACCCTCTGGCCGGGAGGGTTATGAGCAGTTCTTC. Protein: CASRPSGREGYEQFF.